Presented here are 32 T cell receptor beta chains from one specimen sequenced in a study of cytomegalovirus exposure and HLA in healthy donors (dated by TCRdb to the late 2010s). Library prep was done by the immunoSEQ multiplex PCR assay. TCRdb's version of the immuneACCESS table is confined to in-frame rearrangements and falls short of the full clone set. An unresolved V gene accounts for under half of the shortfall where checked; the remainder is of unknown origin. The sample profile shows approximately 140,000 clones; about 90% of them were found once. Approximately 7.5% of the sample lies in the top ten. The sample taken for sequencing was PBMCs. Source of these receptors: a woman between 18 and 29 years old in good health and CMV-seropositive.

This chain joins TRBV4-3 and TRBJ2-5, with a weak D call TRBD2 (6 bases). Trimming shortened V by 4 bases and J by 5 bases, and 17 bases separated the two germline ends. The CDR3 spans 15 residues. In germline, CDR1 is LGHNA, CDR2 YSLEER. As DNA, the CDR3 is TGCGCCAGCAGCCCCGATGCGGGGTCGGGGGAGACCCAGTACTTC. Translated: CASSPDAGSGETQYF.

The J gene is TRBJ1-6, the V gene TRBV19; 7 nucleotides match TRBD1. With V trimmed by 4 bases and J by 9 bases, 9 bases remained unmatched. CDR1 is LNHDA and CDR2 is SQIVND in the germline V gene (reference sequence). The CDR3 has 15 residues. CDR3 residues: CASSTPRQGPSPLHF. CDR3 DNA sequence: TGTGCCAGTAGTACTCCGAGACAGGGTCCTTCACCCCTCCACTTT.

The chain combines TRBV18 with TRBJ1-2, with 8 bases identical to TRBD1. The CDR3 loop spans 16 amino acids. Germline V CDR1 and CDR2: KGHSH, LQKENI. V dropped 6 bases and J dropped 5; count of bases not matched to a gene: 14. The CDR3 spells CASSPTGARNPYGYTF. In DNA, the CDR3 is TGTGCCAGCTCTCCGACAGGGGCGCGCAACCCGTATGGCTACACCTTC.

As DNA, the CDR3 is TGTGCCAGCAGCGGACAGGGGACGGGGGGCTACACCTTC. Encoded protein: CASSGQGTGGYTF. V usage is TRBV6-4 and J usage is TRBJ1-2, with 9 bases aligning to TRBD1. Germline V gene lookup returns CDR1 MRHNA and CDR2 SNTAGT. This CDR3 contains 13 residues. V was clipped by 6 bases and J by 8 bases; unmatched bases: 7.

The V and J genes are TRBV11-2 and TRBJ2-1; 8 nucleotides match TRBD1. The CDR3 spans 17 residues. The ends lost 3 bases at V and 3 bases at J; junction bases unmatched: 10. CDR1 is SGHAT, CDR2 FQNNGV, per germline. The chain's CDR3 is CASSFIVGTGLYNEQFF. The CDR3, as DNA: TGTGCCAGCAGCTTCATCGTCGGGACAGGACTCTACAATGAGCAGTTCTTC.

This clone has only one observation. The chain carries TRBV11-1 and TRBJ1-1; D unresolved. V lost 1 base and J lost 0, with 15 bases in between. Germline CDR1 SGHAT, CDR2 FQDESV (reference sequence). The CDR3 extends over 17 amino acids. The CDR3 nucleotides read TGTGCCAGCAGCTTAGGTTCCAGTCTCTTCATGAACACTGAAGCTTTCTTT. Encoded protein: CASSLGSSLFMNTEAFF.

V is TRBV6-1 and J is TRBJ1-5; the D gene is possibly TRBD1 (6 bases). The V gene lost 6 bases and the J gene lost 3 bases, with 12 bases spanning the gap. CDR3 size: 14 residues. CDR1 and CDR2 from the germline V gene are MNHNS and SASEGT. The CDR3 loop is CASRTDSYNQPQHF. The CDR3 bases are TGTGCCAGCAGGACGGACAGCTACAATCAGCCCCAGCATTTT.

The V and J genes are TRBV7-2 and TRBJ2-5; 13 bases map to TRBD2. The V gene's germline CDR1 is SGHTA and CDR2 FQGNSA. The CDR3 runs to 17 residues. J lost 5 bases, V lost 0 bases, and 6 bases had no gene match. Written as DNA, the CDR3 is TGTGCCAGCAGCTTAGCGCGACTAGCGGGGGGTTGGGAGACCCAGTACTTC. Its protein is CASSLARLAGGWETQYF. The complete variable domain, with remaining parts taken from reference TRBV7-2 and TRBJ2-5, reads GAGVSQSPSNKVTEKGKDVELRCDPISGHTALYWYRQSLGQGLEFLIYFQGNSAPDKSGLPSDRFSAERTGGSVSTLTIQRTQQEDSAVYLCASSLARLAGGWETQYFGPGTRLLVL.

The chain combines TRBV18 with TRBJ1-4, with D tentatively TRBD1 (5 bases). The germline V gene encodes CDR1 KGHSH and CDR2 LQKENI. This CDR3 contains 14 residues. The germline V and J ends were trimmed by 6 bases and 0 bases, with 8 bases remaining between them. The CDR3 loop reads CASSTTATNEKLFF. CDR3 DNA: TGTGCCAGCTCCACGACAGCAACTAATGAAAAACTGTTTTTT.

This clone was seen just once. V and J are TRBV27 and TRBJ2-1, with D tentatively TRBD1 (6 bases). V lost 5 bases to trimming and J lost 2 bases, with 10 bases between them. Germline loops: CDR1 MNHEY, CDR2 SMNVEV (reference sequence). The length of the CDR3 is 14 residues. The CDR3 DNA reads TGTGCCAGCAGTCCCCGGACAGCCTACAATGAGCAGTTCTTC. Encoded protein: CASSPRTAYNEQFF.

The sample holds a few counts of this clone. The chain links TRBV6-5 to TRBJ2-1; weak D call: TRBD1 (6 bases). Germline values: CDR1 MNHEY, CDR2 SVGAGI. This CDR3 has 12 residues. V was clipped by 6 bases and J by 14 bases, with 17 bases between them. For the CDR3, the DNA is TGTGCCAGCAGAGAACTACAGGGCGCGGAGTTCTTC. Amino acids: CASRELQGAEFF.

This chain joins TRBV27 and TRBJ2-2, with 10 bases matching TRBD1. CDR3 length equals 16 residues. V shed 5 bases, J shed 6 bases, and the junction held 9 bases outside the gene matches. Germline V lookup: CDR1 MNHEY, CDR2 SMNVEV (reference sequence). The CDR3 DNA sequence: TGTGCCAGCAGTCCAACCGGGACAGGGGCGGCCGGGGAGCTGTTTTTT. Translated: CASSPTGTGAAGELFF.

The rearrangement joins TRBV27 to TRBJ2-7, with 13 bases fitting TRBD2. J was trimmed by 3 bases and V by 5 bases; bases with no gene match: 7. Germline CDR1 reads MNHEY; CDR2 reads SMNVEV (reference sequence). CDR3 length equals 16 residues. The CDR3 sequence: CASSPGLAGIFYEQYF. DNA of the CDR3: TGTGCCAGCAGTCCGGGACTAGCGGGAATTTTCTACGAGCAGTACTTC.

The chain uses TRBV5-4 and TRBJ2-5; 10 positions match TRBD2. CDR1 is SGHNT and CDR2 is YYREEE in the germline V gene (reference sequence). V lost 3 bases to trimming and J lost 3 bases; unmatched junction nucleotides: 5. This CDR3 spans 15 amino acids. CDR3 nucleotides: TGTGCCAGCAGCTCGCCGGGACTAGCGAAAGAGACCCAGTACTTC. Its protein product is CASSSPGLAKETQYF. The whole variable domain, remainder taken from reference TRBV5-4 and TRBJ2-5, is ETGVTQSPTHLIKTRGQQVTLRCSSQSGHNTVSWYQQALGQGPQFIFQYYREEENGRGNFPPRFSGLQFPNYSSELNVNALELDDSALYLCASSSPGLAKETQYFGPGTRLLVL.

This clone was seen just once. The V call is TRBV18, the J call TRBJ2-1; the match to TRBD2 covers 13 bases. The CDR3 has 19 residues. Trimming took 0 bases from V and 0 from J; bases not matched to a gene: 5. The germline V gene has CDR1 KGHSH and CDR2 LQKENI. The CDR3 loop reads CASSPPSGLAGSSYNEQFF. Here the CDR3 DNA reads TGTGCCAGCTCACCACCCTCGGGACTAGCGGGAAGCTCCTACAATGAGCAGTTCTTC.

V is TRBV4-3 and J is TRBJ1-2, with 9 nucleotides matching TRBD1. CDR1 and CDR2 (germline): LGHNA, YSLEER. The CDR3 length is 14 residues. With 2 bases clipped from V and 7 bases from J, the junction kept 5 bases outside the gene matches. The CDR3 sequence is CASSQPDRGAGYTF. The DNA of the CDR3 is TGCGCCAGCAGCCAACCGGACAGGGGCGCTGGCTACACCTTC.

This chain joins TRBV28 and TRBJ1-2, with 11 positions matching TRBD1. Germline trimming cut 6 bases from V and 8 bases from J; bases unmatched to any gene: 8. The CDR3 spans 14 residues. Germline V gives CDR1 MDHEN, CDR2 SYDVKM. The CDR3 loop reads CASRLRTGGRGYTF. In nucleotides, the CDR3 is TGTGCCAGCAGACTTCGGACAGGGGGCCGCGGCTACACCTTC.

CDR3 sequence: CASMDYSYNEQFF. The CDR3 nucleotides read TGCGCCAGCATGGACTACTCCTACAATGAGCAGTTCTTC. The rearrangement joins TRBV5-1 to TRBJ2-1; D perhaps matches TRBD2 (6 bases). The CDR3 is 13 amino acids. Germline-derived CDR1 and CDR2 are SGHRS and YFSETQ. V shed 6 bases and J shed 0 bases, with 7 bases lying between them.

The chain joins TRBV18 to TRBJ1-1, with a weak D call TRBD1 (5 bases). CDR1 and CDR2 from the germline V gene are KGHSH and LQKENI. The CDR3 totals 16 residues. V gave up 0 bases and J gave up 1 base, with 12 bases separating them. The CDR3: CASSPPAGRGNTEAFF. The DNA for the CDR3 is TGTGCCAGCTCACCACCGGCTGGGAGGGGGAACACTGAAGCTTTCTTT.

The rearrangement joins TRBV10-3 to TRBJ1-5, with TRBD1 identical over 10 bases. Germline assignment: CDR1 ENHRY and CDR2 SYGVKD. The ends lost 3 bases at V and 8 bases at J; junction bases unmatched: 10. CDR3 length: 16 residues. Here the CDR3 reads CAISDSRTGTGEPQHF. The CDR3 DNA is TGTGCCATCAGTGATAGTAGGACGGGGACAGGGGAGCCCCAGCATTTT.

The CDR3 DNA sequence: TGTGCCAGTAGTGAACATAGCAATCAGCCCCAGCATTTT. Translating it yields CASSEHSNQPQHF. The chain employs TRBV19 and TRBJ1-5, with D uncertain. Between the trimmed V and J ends, which lost 5 bases and 0 bases, there was a span of 5 bases. This CDR3 has 13 amino acids. Germline-derived CDR1 and CDR2 are LNHDA and SQIVND (reference sequence).

The chain has TRBV28 and TRBJ2-2, with a weak D call TRBD1 (5 bases). Trimming cost V 2 bases and J 3 bases, with 19 bases left between them. The CDR3 spans 18 residues. CDR1 is MDHEN and CDR2 is SYDVKM in the germline V gene. In nucleotides, the CDR3 is TGTGCCAGCAGTTTAAACGCCCCCGGCAGGGCCTACACCGGGGAGCTGTTTTTT. This codes for CASSLNAPGRAYTGELFF.

The chain recombines TRBV30 with TRBJ2-7, with 10 nucleotides matching TRBD1. The length of the CDR3 is 14 residues. The trim removed 1 base at V and 5 bases at J, leaving 5 bases unmatched. Germline V lookup: CDR1 GTSNPN, CDR2 SVGIG (reference sequence). The CDR3 sequence is CAWSALGQGDEQYF. CDR3 nucleotides: TGTGCCTGGAGTGCTCTTGGACAGGGGGACGAGCAGTACTTC.

The rearrangement joins TRBV5-4 to TRBJ1-1, with D possibly TRBD1 on 6 matching bases. Germline values: CDR1 SGHNT, CDR2 YYREEE (reference sequence). Trimming stripped 0 bases from V and 6 bases from J, with 21 bases between. This CDR3 has 17 residues. This chain's CDR3 is CASSLAGGRGLGAEAFF. The CDR3 bases are TGTGCCAGCAGCTTGGCGGGGGGGCGAGGGCTCGGCGCTGAAGCTTTCTTT. Full variable domain (outside the CDR3, taken from reference TRBV5-4 and TRBJ1-1): ETGVTQSPTHLIKTRGQQVTLRCSSQSGHNTVSWYQQALGQGPQFIFQYYREEENGRGNFPPRFSGLQFPNYSSELNVNALELDDSALYLCASSLAGGRGLGAEAFFGQGTRLTVV.

The gene calls are TRBV6-1 and TRBJ2-7, with D possibly TRBD1 on 6 matching bases. The length of the CDR3 is 12 residues. Germline lookup yields CDR1 MNHNS and CDR2 SASEGT. V was shortened by 2 bases and J by 9 bases, with 11 bases between the two germline ends. CDR3 nucleotides: TGTGCCAGCAGTGAAAGGGACATCGGGCAGTACTTC. Its translation: CASSERDIGQYF.

The count of this clone is one. The rearrangement links TRBV5-1 to TRBJ2-1, with 7 positions matching TRBD1. Germline V gene lookup returns CDR1 SGHRS and CDR2 YFSETQ. Trimming took 1 base from V and 7 from J; bases not matched to a gene: 8. This CDR3 has 15 residues. The CDR3 DNA reads as TGCGCCAGCAGCTTGCGTGGACAGGTTGAGAATGAGCAGTTCTTC. This codes for CASSLRGQVENEQFF.

The chain couples TRBV9 to TRBJ2-5, with 10 bases aligning to TRBD2. The CDR3 extends over 15 amino acids. Germline trimming cut 3 bases from V and 2 bases from J; bases unmatched to any gene: 4. The germline CDR1 and CDR2 sequences are SGDLS and YYNGEE. The CDR3 sequence is CASSDSGGTQETQYF. Here the CDR3 DNA reads TGTGCCAGCAGCGATAGCGGGGGGACTCAAGAGACCCAGTACTTC.

This clone was counted a single time. J is TRBJ2-7 and V is TRBV5-4; the match to TRBD2 covers 8 bases. This CDR3 is 14 amino acids long. The V segment lost 2 bases and the J segment 4 bases; nucleotides outside the gene matches: 5. Germline V gene data show CDR1 as SGHNT and CDR2 as YYREEE (reference sequence). CDR3 in DNA: TGTGCCAGCAGCTTCGCTAGCGGGTCTTACGAGCAGTACTTC. It specifies CASSFASGSYEQYF.

The chain recombines TRBV19 with TRBJ2-7; D not resolved. In germline, CDR1 is LNHDA, CDR2 SQIVND (reference sequence). V gave up 3 bases and J gave up 3 bases, with 6 bases separating them. The CDR3 sequence is 12 residues long. As DNA, the CDR3 is TGTGCCAGTAGTATCGGCGGCTACGAGCAGTACTTC. It translates to CASSIGGYEQYF.

The V and J genes are TRBV6-5 and TRBJ1-1; a weak D match, TRBD1 (5 bases). CDR1 and CDR2 (germline): MNHEY, SVGAGI. Deletions cut 2 bases from V and 0 bases from J, with 10 bases between. There are 15 residues in the CDR3. CDR3 loop: CASSYLREMNTEAFF. DNA of the CDR3: TGTGCCAGCAGTTACCTCAGGGAAATGAACACTGAAGCTTTCTTT.

This chain links TRBV19 with TRBJ1-3, with TRBD1 matching 7 bases. Germline CDR1 LNHDA, CDR2 SQIVND (reference sequence). The trim removed 5 bases at V and 0 bases at J, leaving 7 bases unmatched. The CDR3 sequence is 16 residues long. This chain's CDR3 is CASSRTRDSSGNTIYF. For the CDR3, the DNA is TGTGCCAGTAGTCGAACTCGGGACAGCTCTGGAAACACCATATATTTT. Supplemented by reference TRBV19 and TRBJ1-3, the full variable domain reads DGGITQSPKYLFRKEGQNVTLSCEQNLNHDAMYWYRQDPGQGLRLIYYSQIVNDFQKGDIAEGYSVSREKKESFPLTVTSAQKNPTAFYLCASSRTRDSSGNTIYFGEGSWLTVV.

The V and J genes are TRBV19 and TRBJ2-7, with 9 bases lining up with TRBD1. CDR1 is LNHDA and CDR2 is SQIVND in the germline V gene (reference sequence). The CDR3 loop spans 14 amino acids. V was pared by 9 bases and J by 6 bases, with 12 bases of the junction left unmatched. CDR3 in amino acids: CASASTGGTGEQYF. The CDR3 coding sequence is TGTGCCAGCGCTTCTACAGGGGGCACGGGCGAGCAGTACTTC.